This TCR beta chain was profiled in a study of cytotoxic CD8 clonotypes in ibrutinib-treated CLL. Study details: Sequencing produced an average of 255,043 productive templates and 94,082 productive rearrangements per sample. General study findings and limits: Pretreatment clonality was elevated relative to age-matched healthy donors and paralleled circulating CD8+ T-cell counts. Baseline levels were approached again at progression, after clonality had risen at ibrutinib response.

There are 13 residues in the CDR3. Trimming took off 3 bases at V and 4 bases at J, with 9 bases between the two ends. Germline CDR1 and CDR2: KGHSH and LQKENI. A word on this clone: What it binds is not known.

With cryopreserved PBMCs as the source, roughly 2 micrograms of genomic DNA went to TCR beta libraries. Repertoires were generated with immunoSEQ multiplex PCR, while TCRdb's copy carries only in-frame clones and drops some. Here the sample spans about 300,000 clones, roughly 76% being singletons. The chain joins TRBV18 to TRBJ1-2; maybe TRBD1 (6 bases). The origin of this receptor is a human donor with chronic lymphocytic leukemia. This material consisted of PBMCs, taken at disease progression, from a patient treated with ibrutinib. The CDR3 coding sequence is TGTGCCAGCTCACCGGACAGTTTCTATGGCTACACCTTC. Translation: CASSPDSFYGYTF.